The 23 T cell receptor beta chains below all came from one sample that was sequenced in a study of OX40 agonist ivuxolimab in advanced cancers. This table comes from immunoSEQ multiplex PCR, and its TCRdb copy is limited to in-frame clones, with some not included. Of approximately 89,000 clones detected, roughly 88% appear once; the ten largest clones hold about 0.28%. This specimen was CD4+ or CD8+ T cells sorted from blood, taken in a trial of the OX40 agonist ivuxolimab. The receptors shown here come from an adult with an advanced solid tumor such as melanoma, head and neck, liver or kidney cancer.

The chain joins TRBV27 to TRBJ1-4, with TRBD1 identical over 10 bases. Unmatched junction bases numbered 9, after V lost 8 bases and J lost 6 bases. The CDR3 loop spans 15 amino acids. Germline CDR1 and CDR2: MNHEY and SMNVEV (reference sequence). CDR3 residues: CASSTSGTGDEKLFF. CDR3 coding DNA: TGTGCCAGCTCAACTTCCGGGACAGGGGATGAAAAACTGTTTTTT.

The chain combines TRBV19 with TRBJ2-1; 12 bases are shared with TRBD2. V was clipped by 3 bases and J by 0 bases; unmatched bases: 3. The CDR3 spans 17 residues. Germline CDR1 LNHDA, CDR2 SQIVND (reference sequence). The CDR3: CASSIRTSGDSYNEQFF. Written as DNA, the CDR3 is TGTGCCAGTAGTATCCGGACTAGCGGGGACTCCTACAATGAGCAGTTCTTC.

The J gene is TRBJ1-4, the V gene TRBV7-2, with D possibly TRBD1 on 6 matching bases. Trimming cost V 4 bases and J 8 bases, with 17 bases left between them. Germline V gene data show CDR1 as SGHTA and CDR2 as FQGNSA. The CDR3 consists of 15 residues. CDR3 nucleotide sequence: TGTGCCAGCAGCTCCAGGGGATCCAACACCGAAAAACTGTTTTTT. Translated: CASSSRGSNTEKLFF.

The V and J genes are TRBV27 and TRBJ2-1; the match to TRBD2 covers 8 bases. Unmatched junction bases numbered 22, after V lost 6 bases and J lost 3 bases. Germline CDR1 reads MNHEY; CDR2 reads SMNVEV (reference sequence). The CDR3 contains 20 residues. This CDR3 is CASSPGLSGASTPYYNEQFF. CDR3 in DNA: TGTGCCAGCAGCCCCGGACTTAGCGGGGCCAGTACCCCCTACTACAATGAGCAGTTCTTC.

The V call is TRBV5-1, the J call TRBJ1-4; D call uncertain. The CDR3 spans 13 residues. Trimming removed 0 bases from V and 3 bases from J, with 3 bases in between. Germline CDR1 reads SGHRS; CDR2 reads YFSETQ. The CDR3 loop is CASSLEANEKLFF. CDR3 nucleotide sequence: TGCGCCAGCAGCTTGGAGGCTAATGAAAAACTGTTTTTT. Combining the CDR3 with reference TRBV5-1 and TRBJ1-4 gives the whole variable domain KAGVTQTPRYLIKTRGQQVTLSCSPISGHRSVSWYQQTPGQGLQFLFEYFSETQRNKGNFPGRFSGRQFSNSRSEMNVSTLELGDSALYLCASSLEANEKLFFGSGTQLSVL.

The genes are TRBV19 and TRBJ2-2; D unclear. With 4 bases removed from V and 0 bases from J, the gap between germline ends came to 6 bases. The CDR3 is 14 residues long. Germline V lookup: CDR1 LNHDA, CDR2 SQIVND (reference sequence). Written as DNA, the CDR3 is TGTGCCAGTAGTAGGGCAGCGAACACCGGGGAGCTGTTTTTT. It encodes CASSRAANTGELFF.

This chain connects TRBV6-1 to TRBJ2-5, with a weak D call TRBD2 (6 bases). CDR3 size: 12 residues. Germline CDR1 and CDR2: MNHNS and SASEGT. Trimming left V 5 bases short and J 4 bases short, with 8 bases between. CDR3 sequence (DNA): TGTGCCAGCAGTAGGGACTCAGAGACCCAGTACTTC. Its protein product is CASSRDSETQYF.

This clone was seen a single time. V usage is TRBV5-8 and J usage is TRBJ1-5, with 11 bases lining up with TRBD1. The CDR3 length is 18 residues. Germline lookup yields CDR1 SGHTS and CDR2 YDEGEE. V shed 4 bases, J shed 0 bases, and the junction held 9 bases outside the gene matches. The CDR3 DNA is TGTGCCAGCAGCGACCGGGACAGGGGGTTCTATAGCAATCAGCCCCAGCATTTT. Translating it yields CASSDRDRGFYSNQPQHF.

Only a few counts were recorded for this clone. The chain carries TRBV7-3 and TRBJ1-1, with D perhaps TRBD1 (6 bases). Germline CDR1 and CDR2: SGHTA and FQGTGA. CDR3 length: 14 residues. The ends were cut back, 2 bases at V and 4 bases at J, with 11 bases in the middle. As DNA, the CDR3 is TGTGCCAGCAGCTTATCCTCCAGGGGCACTGAAGCTTTCTTT. Its protein is CASSLSSRGTEAFF.

The chain joins TRBV19 to TRBJ1-2, with D possibly matching TRBD1 (6 bases). The CDR3 is 14 residues long. Germline V CDR1 and CDR2: LNHDA, SQIVND (reference sequence). V lost 3 bases and J lost 3, with 11 bases in between. The CDR3 nucleotides are TGTGCCAGTAGTATTTTGACAGGACACTATGGCTACACCTTC. Its protein product is CASSILTGHYGYTF.

This clone was observed a handful of times. CDR3 protein: CASSTTGGPQETQYF. The CDR3 DNA reads TGCGCCAGCAGCACAACAGGGGGACCTCAAGAGACCCAGTACTTC. J is TRBJ2-5 and V is TRBV5-1; TRBD1 matches 8 bases. CDR1 and CDR2 (germline): SGHRS, YFSETQ. The V segment lost 4 bases and the J segment 2 bases; nucleotides outside the gene matches: 7. The length of the CDR3 is 15 residues.

The chain combines TRBV4-3 with TRBJ1-2; maybe TRBD1 (6 bases). Trimming cost V 3 bases and J 1 base, with 6 bases left between them. This CDR3 spans 13 amino acids. Per germline, CDR1 LGHNA and CDR2 YSLEER. The CDR3 loop is CASSQDSNYGYTF. In DNA, the CDR3 is TGCGCCAGCAGCCAGGACAGTAACTATGGCTACACCTTC.

The chain joins TRBV7-9 to TRBJ1-1; D possibly corresponds to TRBD1 (6 bases). The CDR3 is 15 residues long. Germline lookup yields CDR1 SEHNR and CDR2 FQNEAQ (reference sequence). Trimming left V 2 bases short and J 11 bases short, with 21 bases between. CDR3 nucleotide sequence: TGTGCCAGCAGCTTATTCCGGGGGGCAACCCCCGTGGCTTTCTTT. Protein sequence: CASSLFRGATPVAFF. Full variable domain (outside the CDR3, taken from reference TRBV7-9 and TRBJ1-1): DTGVSQNPRHKITKRGQNVTFRCDPISEHNRLYWYRQTLGQGPEFLTYFQNEAQLEKSRLLSDRFSAERPKGSFSTLEIQRTEQGDSAMYLCASSLFRGATPVAFFGQGTRLTVV.

The V and J genes are TRBV29-1 and TRBJ2-7; 8 bases match TRBD1. This CDR3 region has 12 residues. Germline trimming cut 5 bases from V and 3 bases from J; bases unmatched to any gene: 3. CDR1 and CDR2 from the germline V gene are SQVTM and ANQGSEA. In DNA form, the CDR3 reads TGCAGCGTTTTCGACAGGGGCTACGAGCAGTACTTC. This codes for CSVFDRGYEQYF.

The rearrangement uses TRBV6-1 and TRBJ1-1; unclear D gene. CDR3 length: 13 amino acids. Trimming stripped 7 bases from V and 6 bases from J, with 15 bases between. Per germline, CDR1 MNHNS and CDR2 SASEGT. CDR3 nucleotides: TGTGCCAGCACCTCCTTAAGGAGCGCTGAAGCTTTCTTT. This gives the protein CASTSLRSAEAFF.

The chain's CDR3 is CASSLRGYTEAFF. The CDR3 bases are TGTGCCAGCAGCTTAAGGGGATACACTGAAGCTTTCTTT. The chain has TRBV11-2 and TRBJ1-1; TRBD1 is a possible D gene (5 bases). The germline V gene encodes CDR1 SGHAT and CDR2 FQNNGV. This CDR3 comprises 13 residues. V lost 2 bases and J lost 3, with 7 bases in between.

The chain uses TRBV19 and TRBJ2-6; D ambiguous. CDR1 and CDR2 from the germline V gene are LNHDA and SQIVND (reference sequence). The CDR3 consists of 14 residues. Trimming took off 8 bases at V and 0 bases at J, with 8 bases between the two ends. CDR3 DNA sequence: TGTGCCAGTGTAGGACGCTCTGGGGCCAACGTCCTGACTTTC. It specifies CASVGRSGANVLTF.

The gene calls are TRBV27 and TRBJ1-5; 7 bases agree with TRBD1. The CDR3 covers 17 residues. Germline trimming cut 8 bases from V and 0 bases from J; bases unmatched to any gene: 13. The germline gives CDR1 MNHEY, CDR2 SMNVEV (reference sequence). CDR3 in amino acids: CASAGAGGPLSNQPQHF. DNA for the CDR3: TGTGCCAGCGCCGGGGCAGGGGGACCCCTTAGCAATCAGCCCCAGCATTTT.

This clone was detected once. The genes are TRBV5-4 and TRBJ2-1; D is perhaps TRBD2 (6 bases). CDR1 and CDR2 (germline): SGHNT, YYREEE (reference sequence). This CDR3 comprises 16 residues. The germline V and J ends were trimmed by 0 bases and 12 bases, with 22 bases remaining between them. CDR3: CASSLAQGTGLWGQFF. For the CDR3, the DNA is TGTGCCAGCAGCTTGGCGCAGGGAACGGGACTCTGGGGGCAGTTCTTC. Looking up the rest from reference TRBV5-4 and TRBJ2-1 gives the full variable domain: ETGVTQSPTHLIKTRGQQVTLRCSSQSGHNTVSWYQQALGQGPQFIFQYYREEENGRGNFPPRFSGLQFPNYSSELNVNALELDDSALYLCASSLAQGTGLWGQFFGPGTRLTVL.

V is TRBV10-1 and J is TRBJ1-4; D gene uncertain. Germline V gene lookup returns CDR1 WNHNN and CDR2 SYGVQD (reference sequence). This CDR3 is 15 amino acids long. V was trimmed by 8 bases and J by 4 bases, leaving 17 bases between them. CDR3 in amino acids: CASSEKCQDNEKLFF. CDR3 bases: TGCGCCAGCTCCGAGAAATGTCAGGATAATGAAAAACTGTTTTTT.

The chain employs TRBV18 and TRBJ2-2; either TRBD1 or TRBD2 may fit D (5 bases each). V was pared by 6 bases and J by 0 bases, with 14 bases between. The CDR3 is made up of 16 amino acids. CDR1 is KGHSH, CDR2 LQKENI, per germline. The CDR3 DNA sequence: TGTGCCAGCTCGGAAAGAGGGACGTCGAACACCGGGGAGCTGTTTTTT. Translating gives CASSERGTSNTGELFF.

The gene calls are TRBV18 and TRBJ2-5; maybe TRBD2 (6 bases). The CDR3 totals 14 residues. V lost 2 bases and J 2 bases, leaving 9 bases between the germline ends. The V gene's germline CDR1 is KGHSH and CDR2 LQKENI. The CDR3 DNA sequence: TGTGCCAGCTCACCATCCGGGGGACAAGAGACCCAGTACTTC. Amino acid sequence: CASSPSGGQETQYF.

The chain recombines TRBV6-4 with TRBJ1-5, with D tentatively TRBD1 (5 bases). V shed 3 bases and J shed 4 bases, with 13 bases lying between them. CDR1 MRHNA and CDR2 SNTAGT come from the germline V gene. There are 15 residues in the CDR3. CDR3 protein: CASSEDWGRNQPQHF. CDR3 DNA: TGTGCCAGCAGTGAAGACTGGGGACGGAATCAGCCCCAGCATTTT.